The present T cell receptor (beta chain) was sequenced within a study of shared clonotypes between healthy human individuals. The overall study: Ranging from 18 to 49 in age, donors were a couple of women and a few men.

The assay was immunoSEQ multiplex PCR, and TCRdb's table has in-frame clones only and misses some. Here the sample spans about 2.4 million clones, 80% to 95% being singletons. Turning to this clone: What it binds is not known.

The CDR3 is made up of 17 amino acids. V was trimmed by 4 bases and J by 5 bases, leaving 20 bases between them. CDR1 and CDR2 (germline): MNHNS, SASEGT. Study-wide points: Clonotype sharing among donors was thought likely to change with sequencing depth. A handful of donors held about 5.1% of naive CD4 clonotypes in common.

What was sequenced was naive CD4+ T cells from PBMCs. Documented subset: CD45RA+ positively selected. J is TRBJ1-4 and V is TRBV6-1, with a possible D match to TRBD1 (5 bases). This clonotype originated in a man between 18 and 35 years old in good health. Some clones in this sample may be carry-over from other donors' samples. CDR3 DNA: TGTGCCAGCAGTGTCAGGCCCGCGGGGGGGAAAAATGAAAAACTGTTTTTT. Translating it yields CASSVRPAGGKNEKLFF.